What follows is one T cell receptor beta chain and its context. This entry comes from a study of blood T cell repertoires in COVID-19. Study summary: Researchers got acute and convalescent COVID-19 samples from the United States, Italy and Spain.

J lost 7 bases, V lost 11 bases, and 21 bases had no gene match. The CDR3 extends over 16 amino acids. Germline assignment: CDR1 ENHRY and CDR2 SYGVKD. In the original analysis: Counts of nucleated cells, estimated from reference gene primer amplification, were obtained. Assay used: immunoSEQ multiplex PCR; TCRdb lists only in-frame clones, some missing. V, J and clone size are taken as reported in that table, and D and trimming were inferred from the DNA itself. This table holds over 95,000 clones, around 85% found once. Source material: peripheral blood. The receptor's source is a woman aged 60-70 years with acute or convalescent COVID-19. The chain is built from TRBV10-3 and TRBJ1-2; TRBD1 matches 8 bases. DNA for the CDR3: TGTGCCTCAGGACCGGGACAGGAGGCCCTCTTGCGTGGCTACACCTTC. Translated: CASGPGQEALLRGYTF.